This is a list of T cell receptor beta chains from one sample in a study of T-cell reconstitution after alpha-beta-depleted transplantation in children. TCRdb re-called the PCR reads through MiXCR, storing one row per CDR3 protein. The data show about 360,000 distinct CDR3 sequences, 13% seen once. The source material was PBMCs, sampled from the stem cell graft. These receptors all stem from a human donor who donated a stem cell graft to a child with Fanconi anemia. Both conserved end residues are part of each CDR3. The D gene is left open where the match is weak. Rows may omit the clone size; those that give it use once, few, many or a size class.

d_call | clone_size | j_call | v_call | cdr3_aa | cdr3_nt
. | . | TRBJ1-2 | TRBV4-2 | CASSLLQGRRDGYTF | TGTGCCAGCAGCCTTCTCCAGGGCCGGCGCGATGGCTACACCTTC
TRBD1 | . | TRBJ2-4 | TRBV12-3/TRBV12-4 | CASSPGTGALNIQYF | TGTGCCAGCAGTCCCGGGACAGGGGCACTGAACATTCAGTACTTC
. | . | TRBJ1-1 | TRBV18 | CASSHTGLVADPEAFF | TGTGCCAGCTCACATACAGGGTTGGTGGCCGACCCTGAAGCTTTCTTT
. | many | TRBJ2-2 | TRBV6-6 | CASSPVGELFF | TGTGCCAGCAGTCCGGTGGGGGAGCTGTTTTTT
. | many | TRBJ2-1 | TRBV20-1 | CSARLLDRGSEQFF | TGCAGTGCTAGACTTCTAGACCGGGGAAGTGAGCAGTTCTTC
TRBD2 | few | TRBJ2-2 | TRBV6-2/TRBV6-3 | CASREVDTGELFF | TGTGCCAGTCGGGAGGTTGACACCGGGGAGCTGTTTTTT
. | . | TRBJ1-5 | TRBV5-6 | CASSLFRGRVSNQPQHF | TGTGCCAGCAGCCTTTTCAGGGGTCGGGTGAGCAATCAGCCCCAGCATTTT
. | few | TRBJ2-2 | TRBV12-3/TRBV12-4 | CASSFNDPGELFF | TGTGCCAGCAGCTTTAACGATCCCGGGGAGCTGTTTTTT
TRBD1 | . | TRBJ2-1 | TRBV5-1 | CASSPGTEMNEQFF | TGCGCCAGCAGCCCCGGGACAGAAATGAATGAGCAGTTCTTC
. | many | TRBJ1-1 | TRBV29-1 | CSVGENTEAFF | TGCAGCGTTGGGGAGAACACTGAAGCTTTCTTT
. | few | TRBJ2-4 | TRBV21-1 | CASSARQGDKNIQYF | TGTGCCAGCAGCGCCCGACAGGGTGACAAAAACATTCAGTACTTC
. | few | TRBJ1-1 | TRBV20-1 | CSAAPATAEPNTEAFF | TGCAGTGCCGCTCCCGCGACAGCCGAACCGAACACTGAAGCTTTCTTT
. | many | TRBJ2-7 | TRBV4-2 | CASSQDWGREFYEQYF | TGTGCCAGCAGCCAAGATTGGGGCAGGGAGTTCTACGAGCAGTACTTC
. | . | TRBJ1-4 | TRBV4-3 | CASSQAAGHGAGEKLFF | TGCGCCAGCAGCCAAGCTGCTGGGCACGGGGCTGGGGAAAAACTGTTTTTT
TRBD2 | many | TRBJ2-5 | TRBV10-2 | CASGTSGGQETQYF | TGCGCCAGTGGGACTAGCGGGGGACAAGAGACCCAGTACTTC
. | few | TRBJ2-5 | TRBV28 | CASTEGARAETQYF | TGTGCCAGCACCGAAGGTGCCAGGGCAGAGACCCAGTACTTC
. | . | TRBJ2-1 | TRBV12-3/TRBV12-4 | CASRQLQASSYNEQFF | TGTGCCAGCAGGCAGCTGCAGGCGAGCTCCTACAATGAGCAGTTCTTC
. | few | TRBJ1-2 | TRBV9 | CASSPGDRNYGYTF | TGTGCCAGCAGCCCCGGTGACAGGAACTATGGCTACACCTTC
. | few | TRBJ1-2 | TRBV10-3 | CAISESGGSGYTF | TGTGCCATCAGTGAGTCCGGAGGGAGCGGCTACACCTTC
. | few | TRBJ1-2 | TRBV25-1 | CATPRGVRLGGYTF | TGTGCCACCCCCAGAGGAGTCCGCCTCGGAGGCTACACCTTC
TRBD1 | . | TRBJ2-1 | TRBV5-1 | CASSEGTGDTASSYNEQFF | TGCGCCAGCAGCGAGGGGACAGGGGATACGGCTAGCTCCTACAATGAGCAGTTCTTC
TRBD1 | . | TRBJ2-2 | TRBV4-2 | CASSQLGQGRRELFF | TGTGCCAGCAGCCAATTGGGACAGGGGCGACGGGAGCTGTTTTTT
. | many | TRBJ2-5 | TRBV5-1 | CASRFQETQYF | TGCGCCAGCAGATTCCAAGAGACCCAGTACTTC
TRBD1 | . | TRBJ2-2 | TRBV5-1 | CASSLRGLENTGELFF | TGCGCCAGCAGCTTGAGGGGGCTAGAGAACACCGGGGAGCTGTTTTTT
TRBD1 | . | TRBJ2-5 | TRBV5-1 | CASSIGDSDKARSPQETQYF | TGCGCCAGCAGCATTGGGGACAGCGATAAAGCCCGGAGCCCACAAGAGACCCAGTACTTC
. | few | TRBJ1-6 | TRBV14 | CASSDEYNSPLHF | TGTGCCAGCAGCGATGAGTATAATTCACCCCTCCACTTT
. | few | TRBJ1-2 | TRBV12-3/TRBV12-4 | CASSFGSIYGYTF | TGTGCCAGCAGTTTCGGAAGTATCTATGGCTACACCTTC
TRBD2 | . | TRBJ2-3 | TRBV3-1 | CASSQEVAGGPTDTQYF | TGTGCCAGCAGCCAAGAAGTAGCGGGGGGGCCAACAGATACGCAGTATTTT
. | . | TRBJ2-5 | TRBV7-8 | CASSLWGRQETQYF | TGTGCCAGCAGCTTGTGGGGACGACAAGAGACCCAGTACTTC
TRBD1 | many | TRBJ1-4 | TRBV29-1 | CSVVVSGQGNEKLFF | TGCAGCGTTGTTGTTTCGGGACAGGGTAATGAAAAACTGTTTTTT
TRBD2 | . | TRBJ2-5 | TRBV5-1 | CASSLGLAVGQETQYF | TGCGCCAGCAGCTTGGGGCTAGCGGTGGGCCAAGAGACCCAGTACTTC
. | few | TRBJ1-2 | TRBV5-1 | CASSPDRHYGYTF | TGCGCCAGCAGCCCAGACAGACACTATGGCTACACCTTC
. | . | TRBJ2-3 | TRBV6-5 | CASSYAYKDTQYF | TGTGCCAGCAGTTACGCCTACAAAGATACGCAGTATTTT